The 32 T cell receptor beta chains listed next were all sequenced from one sample in a study of blood T cell repertoires in COVID-19. This table comes from immunoSEQ multiplex PCR, and its TCRdb copy is limited to in-frame clones, with some not included. The table lists about 160,000 clones, around nine tenths of them singletons. Material: peripheral blood. Receptors were obtained from a man aged 60 to 69 with COVID-19, enrolled during active disease.

This clone came up a few times. The chain links TRBV18 to TRBJ1-1; the match to TRBD1 covers 7 bases. The CDR3 has 17 residues. Trimming cost V 0 bases and J 1 base; bases outside gene matches: 8. Germline V gives CDR1 KGHSH, CDR2 LQKENI. The CDR3 spells CASSPPNRQGSNTEAFF. In DNA, the CDR3 is TGTGCCAGCTCACCACCCAACCGACAGGGTTCGAACACTGAAGCTTTCTTT. The whole variable domain, remainder taken from reference TRBV18 and TRBJ1-1, is NAGVMQNPRHLVRRRGQEARLRCSPMKGHSHVYWYRQLPEEGLKFMVYLQKENIIDESGMPKERFSAEFPKEGPSILRIQQVVRGDSAAYFCASSPPNRQGSNTEAFFGQGTRLTVV.

The chain has TRBV29-1 and TRBJ1-1, with TRBD1 as a possible D gene (5 bases). This CDR3 comprises 13 residues. V gave up 5 bases and J gave up 3 bases, with 13 bases separating them. In germline, CDR1 is SQVTM, CDR2 ANQGSEA. CDR3 nucleotide sequence: TGCAGCGTTTCCAGGGCCTCGGACACTGAAGCTTTCTTT. It codes for CSVSRASDTEAFF.

This chain links TRBV7-9 with TRBJ1-4; TRBD1 is a possible D gene (6 bases). This CDR3 has 15 residues. Trimming stripped 5 bases from V and 5 bases from J, with 15 bases between. Germline values: CDR1 SEHNR, CDR2 FQNEAQ (reference sequence). Written as DNA, the CDR3 is TGTGCCAGCAGCACATCGGACAGAGAGAATGAAAAACTGTTTTTT. Its translation is CASSTSDRENEKLFF.

The CDR3 loop is CASSSLGANVLTF. CDR3 coding DNA: TGTGCCAGCAGCTCCTTAGGGGCCAACGTCCTGACTTTC. V usage is TRBV7-9 and J usage is TRBJ2-6; no reliable D call. The ends were cut back, 4 bases at V and 4 bases at J, with 5 bases in the middle. Germline V gene lookup returns CDR1 SEHNR and CDR2 FQNEAQ (reference sequence). The CDR3 length is 13 residues.

This chain connects TRBV6-2 or TRBV6-3 to TRBJ2-4; TRBD2 is a possible D gene (6 bases). Per germline, CDR1 MNHEY and CDR2 SVGEGT. Deletions cut 0 bases from V and 5 bases from J, with 14 bases between. The length of the CDR3 is 16 residues. CDR3 region: CASSYSTLARENIQYF. CDR3 DNA sequence: TGTGCCAGCAGTTACTCCACACTAGCTCGGGAAAACATTCAGTACTTC.

The rearrangement joins TRBV2 to TRBJ2-3; 7 bases are a match to TRBD1. Germline V gives CDR1 SNHLY, CDR2 FYNNEI. This CDR3 is 15 amino acids long. V was clipped by 4 bases and J by 1 base; unmatched bases: 5. The CDR3 DNA follows: TGTGCCAGCAGTGCTGAGGGGGCGCGCACAGATACGCAGTATTTT. It translates to CASSAEGARTDTQYF.

The chain links TRBV14 to TRBJ2-7; D perhaps matches TRBD2 (6 bases). The V end was cut by 4 bases, the J end by 3 bases, with 16 bases between. CDR3 size: 15 residues. Germline V gene lookup returns CDR1 SGHDN and CDR2 FVKESK. CDR3 region: CASSRAGTGLYEQYF. The CDR3, as DNA: TGTGCCAGCAGCCGGGCGGGGACGGGGCTCTACGAGCAGTACTTC.

The chain is built from TRBV27 and TRBJ2-1; a possible D gene is TRBD2 (5 bases). Germline CDR1 and CDR2: MNHEY and SMNVEV (reference sequence). Trimming shortened V by 3 bases and J by 2 bases, and 11 bases separated the two germline ends. CDR3 length: 15 residues. DNA of the CDR3: TGTGCCAGCAGTTTTCTGCCTAGCCCCTACAATGAGCAGTTCTTC. It codes for CASSFLPSPYNEQFF.

The rearrangement uses TRBV19 and TRBJ1-5; a possible D gene is TRBD1 (6 bases). This CDR3 contains 14 residues. Deletions cut 3 bases from V and 11 bases from J, with 17 bases between. The germline gives CDR1 LNHDA, CDR2 SQIVND (reference sequence). The CDR3 nucleotides are TGTGCCAGTAGTATTCGGGGACAAGGCAAAGCCCAGCATTTT. This codes for CASSIRGQGKAQHF.

The genes are TRBV3-1 (or the pseudogene TRBV3-2) and TRBJ2-4; D unclear. The ends were cut back, 0 bases at V and 2 bases at J, with 5 bases in the middle. The CDR3 has 14 amino acids. Germline V CDR1 and CDR2: LGHDT, YNNKEL (reference sequence). Here the CDR3 DNA reads TGTGCCAGCAGCCAAGACTTGTCCAAAAACATTCAGTACTTC. Residues: CASSQDLSKNIQYF.

This clone was found a few times. The CDR3: CASSHIREKLFF. Here the CDR3 DNA reads TGTGCCAGTAGTCACATCCGTGAAAAACTGTTTTTT. This chain connects TRBV19 to TRBJ1-4; the D is unclear. V was clipped by 5 bases and J by 7 bases, with 8 bases between them. Per germline, CDR1 LNHDA and CDR2 SQIVND (reference sequence). The CDR3 contains 12 residues.

This chain links TRBV13 with TRBJ1-3; D perhaps matches TRBD1 (6 bases). This CDR3 is built from 15 residues. Trimming cost V 4 bases and J 3 bases, with 13 bases left between them. From germline, CDR1 is PRHDT and CDR2 FYEKMQ (reference sequence). The chain's CDR3 is CASSYTGYGGNTIYF. The CDR3 bases are TGTGCCAGCAGCTACACAGGGTACGGTGGAAACACCATATATTTT.

The gene calls are TRBV6-5 and TRBJ2-2, with 7 bases fitting TRBD2. The length of the CDR3 is 15 residues. The germline V gene encodes CDR1 MNHEY and CDR2 SVGAGI. The junction had 2 bases not matched to a gene; V was cut back by 3 bases and J by 1 base. The CDR3 bases are TGTGCCAGCAGTTATCCGGGGGGGAACACCGGGGAGCTGTTTTTT. The encoded protein is CASSYPGGNTGELFF.

The chain couples TRBV6-2 or TRBV6-3 to TRBJ1-5, with D hard to call. V shed 5 bases and J shed 3 bases, with 11 bases lying between them. The CDR3 covers 14 residues. Germline V lookup: CDR1 MNHEY, CDR2 SVGEGT. DNA of the CDR3: TGTGCCAGCAGTCCCGGGAATTACAATCAGCCCCAGCATTTT. Its translation is CASSPGNYNQPQHF.

A single count supports this clone. This chain connects TRBV7-9 to TRBJ1-1; D unclear. The CDR3 has 15 residues. With 1 base removed from V and 4 bases from J, the gap between germline ends came to 13 bases. CDR1 SEHNR and CDR2 FQNEAQ come from the germline V gene (reference sequence). The DNA of the CDR3 is TGTGCCAGCAGCTTAGACCTTCGTCGGGGCACTGAAGCTTTCTTT. Its translation: CASSLDLRRGTEAFF.

This clone is a singleton in its sample. This chain uses TRBV7-9 with TRBJ1-1, with 7 bases matching TRBD1. CDR3 length: 14 amino acids. Germline values: CDR1 SEHNR, CDR2 FQNEAQ (reference sequence). V was pared by 4 bases and J by 11 bases, with 13 bases of the junction left unmatched. The CDR3 here is CASSSRVETGLAFF. The DNA for the CDR3 is TGTGCCAGCAGCTCAAGAGTCGAGACAGGGCTTGCTTTCTTT.

This clone has a single count. The chain combines TRBV9 with TRBJ2-7; D remains ambiguous. Germline V lookup: CDR1 SGDLS, CDR2 YYNGEE. This CDR3 has 15 residues. The V and J ends lost 1 base and 3 bases respectively, with 14 bases between them. The CDR3 DNA reads TGTGCCAGCAGCGTAAGACACGGCATGATCTACGAGCAGTACTTC. As protein: CASSVRHGMIYEQYF.

This chain joins TRBV28 and TRBJ1-5; 7 bases agree with TRBD1. With V trimmed by 3 bases and J by 2 bases, 1 base remained unmatched. CDR3 length: 14 amino acids. CDR1 and CDR2 from the germline V gene are MDHEN and SYDVKM. The CDR3 coding sequence is TGTGCCAGCAGTTTGGACAGGCGCAATCAGCCCCAGCATTTT. This sequence encodes CASSLDRRNQPQHF.

This sequence joins TRBV7-2 and TRBJ2-1, with 7 bases matching TRBD2. CDR1 is SGHTA, CDR2 FQGNSA, per germline. There are 13 residues in the CDR3. J was trimmed by 6 bases and V by 7 bases; bases with no gene match: 6. CDR3 loop: CASTLGGVNEQFF. The CDR3 DNA sequence: TGTGCCAGCACCCTGGGGGGGGTCAATGAGCAGTTCTTC.

The chain combines TRBV6-6 with TRBJ1-1; maybe TRBD1 (6 bases). V was cut by 6 bases and J by 4 bases, with 15 bases left in between. This CDR3 spans 14 amino acids. The germline gives CDR1 MNHNY, CDR2 SVGAGI (reference sequence). CDR3 in amino acids: CASRTQGTGTEAFF. Here the CDR3 DNA reads TGTGCCAGCAGGACCCAGGGGACGGGCACTGAAGCTTTCTTT.

V and J are TRBV30 and TRBJ1-2; TRBD1 aligns across 9 bases. Looked up from germline, CDR1 is GTSNPN and CDR2 is SVGIG (reference sequence). The CDR3 contains 15 residues. Germline trimming cut 0 bases from V and 2 bases from J; bases unmatched to any gene: 4. CDR3: CAWSVRDRANYGYTF. CDR3 DNA sequence: TGTGCCTGGAGTGTTAGGGACAGGGCCAACTATGGCTACACCTTC.

The V call is TRBV19, the J call TRBJ2-3, with 9 positions matching TRBD2. The junction had 12 bases not matched to a gene; V was cut back by 6 bases and J by 5 bases. Germline CDR1 is LNHDA and CDR2 is SQIVND (reference sequence). The CDR3 has 16 amino acids. Here the CDR3 DNA reads TGTGCCAGTAGCGCCCTGGAAGCGGGGGGCCGAGATACGCAGTATTTT. Translation gives CASSALEAGGRDTQYF. The entire variable domain, with the rest obtained from reference TRBV19 and TRBJ2-3, is as follows: DGGITQSPKYLFRKEGQNVTLSCEQNLNHDAMYWYRQDPGQGLRLIYYSQIVNDFQKGDIAEGYSVSREKKESFPLTVTSAQKNPTAFYLCASSALEAGGRDTQYFGPGTRLTVL.

The chain has TRBV7-3 and TRBJ2-1; 10 bases are a match to TRBD2. The junction had 9 bases not matched to a gene; V was cut back by 0 bases and J by 4 bases. Germline V gives CDR1 SGHTA, CDR2 FQGTGA. This CDR3 region has 18 residues. The CDR3 DNA reads as TGTGCCAGCAGCTTAACGGCGCTAGGGACTAGCGAGTACAATGAGCAGTTCTTC. Its protein is CASSLTALGTSEYNEQFF.

The CDR3 nucleotides read TGTGCCAGTAGCCACAGGGAGATGAACACTGAAGCTTTCTTT. As protein: CASSHREMNTEAFF. The chain recombines TRBV19 with TRBJ1-1; a possible D gene is TRBD1 (6 bases). V gave up 6 bases and J gave up 0 bases, with 11 bases separating them. This CDR3 has 14 residues. Germline V gene data show CDR1 as LNHDA and CDR2 as SQIVND (reference sequence).

This chain links TRBV19 with TRBJ1-5; unclear D gene. Germline V gives CDR1 LNHDA, CDR2 SQIVND (reference sequence). The CDR3 has 15 amino acids. The V and J ends lost 1 base and 1 base respectively, with 8 bases between them. The CDR3 DNA reads TGTGCCAGTAGTATAGGCGAGAGGAGCAATCAGCCCCAGCATTTT. Its translation is CASSIGERSNQPQHF.

In this sample, this clone turned up a few times. This chain joins TRBV19 and TRBJ1-3; TRBD1 matches at 7 bases. Germline V gives CDR1 LNHDA, CDR2 SQIVND (reference sequence). With 5 bases clipped from V and 0 bases from J, the junction kept 4 bases outside the gene matches. CDR3 length: 15 residues. CDR3 sequence (DNA): TGTGCCAGTAGTCGTCGGGACAGCTCTGGAAACACCATATATTTT. Translated, it gives CASSRRDSSGNTIYF.

The chain carries TRBV15 and TRBJ1-1; unclear D gene. Germline CDR1 LNHNV, CDR2 YYDKDF (reference sequence). Deletions cut 0 bases from V and 5 bases from J, with 10 bases between. The CDR3 is 14 amino acids. The chain's CDR3 is CATSRDIGVTEAFF. The DNA of the CDR3 is TGTGCCACCAGCAGAGATATCGGGGTTACTGAAGCTTTCTTT.

V usage is TRBV29-1 and J usage is TRBJ2-7; tentatively, D is TRBD2 (6 bases). The CDR3 totals 16 residues. CDR1 is SQVTM and CDR2 is ANQGSEA in the germline V gene. Trimming cost V 6 bases and J 3 bases, with 24 bases left between them. In nucleotides, the CDR3 is TGCAGCGTGCGAGGTGGGGGGAGAGGCCCAGGCTACGAGCAGTACTTC. It specifies CSVRGGGRGPGYEQYF.

In its sample, this clone was seen a few times. This sequence joins TRBV5-6 and TRBJ2-1, with a tentative D call TRBD1 (5 bases). CDR3 size: 13 residues. V lost 5 bases, J lost 2 bases, and 8 bases lay in between. From germline, CDR1 is SGHDT and CDR2 YYEEEE. In DNA form, the CDR3 reads TGTGCCAGCAGTTGGGGCACCTACAATGAGCAGTTCTTC. It codes for CASSWGTYNEQFF.

V and J are TRBV12-3 or TRBV12-4 and TRBJ1-5, with D perhaps TRBD1 (6 bases). Between the trimmed V and J ends, which lost 6 bases and 2 bases, there was a span of 8 bases. The CDR3 contains 13 residues. In nucleotides, the CDR3 is TGTGCCAGCAGAGGGGGTGGCAATCAGCCCCAGCATTTT. Translating it yields CASRGGGNQPQHF.

The chain recombines TRBV9 with TRBJ1-1, with unresolved D. The CDR3 extends over 13 amino acids. The germline V gene encodes CDR1 SGDLS and CDR2 YYNGEE. Trimming shortened V by 2 bases and J by 4 bases, and 9 bases separated the two germline ends. CDR3 coding DNA: TGTGCCAGCAGCGTGCTGATGGCCACTGAAGCTTTCTTT. The encoded protein is CASSVLMATEAFF.

The chain joins TRBV6-2 or TRBV6-3 to TRBJ1-1; tentatively, D is TRBD1 (6 bases). V lost 2 bases, J lost 6 bases, and 7 bases lay in between. This CDR3 comprises 12 residues. Germline V lookup: CDR1 MNHEY, CDR2 SVGEGT. As DNA, the CDR3 is TGTGCCAGCAGTTACCGACAGGCTGAAGCTTTCTTT. This gives the protein CASSYRQAEAFF.